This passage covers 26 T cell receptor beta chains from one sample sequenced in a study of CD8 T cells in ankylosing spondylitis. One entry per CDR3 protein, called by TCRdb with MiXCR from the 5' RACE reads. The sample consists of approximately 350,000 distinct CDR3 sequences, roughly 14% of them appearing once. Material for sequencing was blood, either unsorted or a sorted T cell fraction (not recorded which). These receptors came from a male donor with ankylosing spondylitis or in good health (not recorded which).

The CDR3 region has the DNA TGTGCCAGCAGCTTAGGCCGGATATATGGCTACACCTTC. Translating it yields CASSLGRIYGYTF. This chain joins TRBV5-6 and TRBJ1-2, with D unresolved. V was trimmed by 2 bases and J by 5 bases, leaving 10 bases between them. CDR1 is SGHDT and CDR2 is YYEEEE in the germline V gene. The CDR3 length is 13 residues.

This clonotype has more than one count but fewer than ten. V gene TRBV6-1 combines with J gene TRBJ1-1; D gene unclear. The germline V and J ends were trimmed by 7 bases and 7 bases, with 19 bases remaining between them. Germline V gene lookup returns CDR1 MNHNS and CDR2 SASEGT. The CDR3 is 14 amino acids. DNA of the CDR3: TGTGCCAGCACGTATATTGTGGATACCGGTGAAGCTTTCTTT. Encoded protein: CASTYIVDTGEAFF.

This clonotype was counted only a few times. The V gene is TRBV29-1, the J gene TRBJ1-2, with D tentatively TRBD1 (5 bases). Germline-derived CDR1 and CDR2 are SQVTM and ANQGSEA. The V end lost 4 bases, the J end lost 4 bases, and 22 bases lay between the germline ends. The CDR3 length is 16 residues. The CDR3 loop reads CSVVPRGTEKAYGYTF. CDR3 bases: TGCAGCGTTGTCCCCCGGGGCACGGAGAAGGCCTATGGCTACACCTTC. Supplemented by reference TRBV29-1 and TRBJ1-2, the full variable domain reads SAVISQKPSRDICQRGTSLTIQCQVDSQVTMMFWYRQQPGQSLTLIATANQGSEATYESGFVIDKFPISRPNLTFSTLTVSNMSPEDSSIYLCSVVPRGTEKAYGYTFGSGTRLTVV.

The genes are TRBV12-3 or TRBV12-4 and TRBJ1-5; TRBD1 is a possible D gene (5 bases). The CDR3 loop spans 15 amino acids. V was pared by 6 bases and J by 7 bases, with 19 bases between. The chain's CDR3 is CASSPGGLRDQPQHF. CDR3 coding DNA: TGTGCCAGCAGCCCTGGGGGACTAAGGGACCAGCCCCAGCATTTT.

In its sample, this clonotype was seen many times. CDR3 region: CGGATRDTQYF. In DNA, the CDR3 is TGCGGGGGGGCTACACGGGATACGCAGTATTTT. This chain joins TRBV20-1 and TRBJ2-3; D is perhaps TRBD2 (7 bases). Germline V gives CDR1 DFQATT, CDR2 SNEGSKA (reference sequence). The CDR3 sequence is 11 residues long.

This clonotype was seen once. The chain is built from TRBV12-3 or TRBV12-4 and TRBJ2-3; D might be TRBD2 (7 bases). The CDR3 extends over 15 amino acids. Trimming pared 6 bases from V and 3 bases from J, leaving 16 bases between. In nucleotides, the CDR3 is TGTGCCAGCAGGGGGGGCCGGGGGGCGACAGATACGCAGTATTTT. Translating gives CASRGGRGATDTQYF.

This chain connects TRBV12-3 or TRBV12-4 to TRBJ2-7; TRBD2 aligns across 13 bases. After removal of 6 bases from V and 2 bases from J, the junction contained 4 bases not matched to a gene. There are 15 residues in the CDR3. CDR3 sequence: CASRWTSGGPYEQYF. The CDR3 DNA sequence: TGTGCCAGCAGGTGGACTAGCGGGGGACCCTACGAGCAGTACTTC.

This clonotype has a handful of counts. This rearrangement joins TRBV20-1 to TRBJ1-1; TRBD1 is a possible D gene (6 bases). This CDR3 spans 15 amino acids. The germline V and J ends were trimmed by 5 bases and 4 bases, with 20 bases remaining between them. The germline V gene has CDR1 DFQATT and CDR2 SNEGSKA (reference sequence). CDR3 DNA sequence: TGCAGTGCTGATCCGGGACAAACTGTGGGCACTGAAGCTTTCTTT. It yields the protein CSADPGQTVGTEAFF.

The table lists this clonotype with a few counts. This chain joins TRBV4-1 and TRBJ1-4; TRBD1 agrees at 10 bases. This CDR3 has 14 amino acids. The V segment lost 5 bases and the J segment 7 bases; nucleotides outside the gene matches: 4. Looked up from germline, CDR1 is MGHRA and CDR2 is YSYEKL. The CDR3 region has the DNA TGCGCCAGCAGCATCCGGGACAGGGGTGAAAAACTGTTTTTT. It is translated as CASSIRDRGEKLFF.

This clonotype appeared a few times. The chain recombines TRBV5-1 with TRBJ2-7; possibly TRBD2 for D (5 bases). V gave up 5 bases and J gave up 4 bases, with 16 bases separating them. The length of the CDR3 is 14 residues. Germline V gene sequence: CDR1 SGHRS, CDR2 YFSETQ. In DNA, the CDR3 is TGCGCCAGCAGGCCGGACGCAGAGGGATACGAGCAGTACTTC. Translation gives CASRPDAEGYEQYF. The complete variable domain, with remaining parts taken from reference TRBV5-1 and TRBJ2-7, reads KAGVTQTPRYLIKTRGQQVTLSCSPISGHRSVSWYQQTPGQGLQFLFEYFSETQRNKGNFPGRFSGRQFSNSRSEMNVSTLELGDSALYLCASRPDAEGYEQYFGPGTRLTVT.

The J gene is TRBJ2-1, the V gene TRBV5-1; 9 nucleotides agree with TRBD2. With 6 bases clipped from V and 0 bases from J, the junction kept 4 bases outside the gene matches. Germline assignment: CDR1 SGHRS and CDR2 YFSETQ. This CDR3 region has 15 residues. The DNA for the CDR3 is TGCGCCAGCACCACGACTAGCGGCTCCTACAATGAGCAGTTCTTC. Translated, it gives CASTTTSGSYNEQFF. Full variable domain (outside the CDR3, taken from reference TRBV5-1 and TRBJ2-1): KAGVTQTPRYLIKTRGQQVTLSCSPISGHRSVSWYQQTPGQGLQFLFEYFSETQRNKGNFPGRFSGRQFSNSRSEMNVSTLELGDSALYLCASTTTSGSYNEQFFGPGTRLTVL.

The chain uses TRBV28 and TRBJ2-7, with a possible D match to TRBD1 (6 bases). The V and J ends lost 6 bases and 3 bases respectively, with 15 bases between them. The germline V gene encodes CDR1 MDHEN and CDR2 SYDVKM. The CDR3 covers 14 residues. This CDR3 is CASSPGDRLYEQYF. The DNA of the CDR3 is TGTGCCAGCAGCCCAGGGGATCGTCTCTACGAGCAGTACTTC. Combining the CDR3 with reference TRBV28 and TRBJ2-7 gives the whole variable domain DVKVTQSSRYLVKRTGEKVFLECVQDMDHENMFWYRQDPGLGLRLIYFSYDVKMKEKGDIPEGYSVSREKKERFSLILESASTNQTSMYLCASSPGDRLYEQYFGPGTRLTVT.

CDR3: CASSLVGGSFYEQYF. The CDR3 DNA is TGTGCCAGCAGCTTAGTCGGCGGGAGTTTCTACGAGCAGTACTTC. V usage is TRBV7-2 and J usage is TRBJ2-7, with TRBD2 matching 7 bases. CDR1 and CDR2 from the germline V gene are SGHTA and FQGNSA. The CDR3 extends over 15 amino acids. J gave up 3 bases and V 1 base, and 6 bases lay outside the gene matches.

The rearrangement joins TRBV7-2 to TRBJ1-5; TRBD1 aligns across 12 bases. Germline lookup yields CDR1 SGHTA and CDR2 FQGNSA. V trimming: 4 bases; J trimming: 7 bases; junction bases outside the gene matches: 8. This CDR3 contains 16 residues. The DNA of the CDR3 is TGTGCCAGCAGCTCGTCCGGGACAGGGGGCAGGCAGCCCCAGCATTTT. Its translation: CASSSSGTGGRQPQHF.

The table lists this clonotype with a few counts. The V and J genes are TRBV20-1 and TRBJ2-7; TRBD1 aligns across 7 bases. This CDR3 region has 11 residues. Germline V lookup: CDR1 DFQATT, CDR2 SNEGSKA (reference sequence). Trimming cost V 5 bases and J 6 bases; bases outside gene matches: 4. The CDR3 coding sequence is TGCAGTGCTGAAGACAGGGTCGAGCAGTACTTC. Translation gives CSAEDRVEQYF.

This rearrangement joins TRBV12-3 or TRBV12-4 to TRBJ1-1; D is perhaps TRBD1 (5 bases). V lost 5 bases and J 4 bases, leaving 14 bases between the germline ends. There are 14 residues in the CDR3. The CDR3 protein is CASSPAWRGTEAFF. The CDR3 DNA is TGTGCCAGCAGTCCAGCCTGGAGGGGCACTGAAGCTTTCTTT.

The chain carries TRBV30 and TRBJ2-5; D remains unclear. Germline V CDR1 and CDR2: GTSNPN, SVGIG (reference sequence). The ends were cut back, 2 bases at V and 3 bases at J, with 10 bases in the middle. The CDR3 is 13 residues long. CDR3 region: CAWSIGRKETQYF. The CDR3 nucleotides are TGTGCCTGGAGTATTGGGCGCAAAGAGACCCAGTACTTC.

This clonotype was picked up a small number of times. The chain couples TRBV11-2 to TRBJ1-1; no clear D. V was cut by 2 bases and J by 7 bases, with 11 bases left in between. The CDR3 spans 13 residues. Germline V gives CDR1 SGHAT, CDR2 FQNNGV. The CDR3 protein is CASSLNEGSEAFF. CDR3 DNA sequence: TGTGCCAGCAGCTTAAATGAGGGCAGTGAAGCTTTCTTT.

CDR3 in DNA: TGCAGTGCTAGGGAACTCCGGGACAGGAGAAGTTCACCCCTCCACTTT. It codes for CSARELRDRRSSPLHF. This chain uses TRBV20-1 with TRBJ1-6, with TRBD1 matching over 8 bases. Per germline, CDR1 DFQATT and CDR2 SNEGSKA (reference sequence). The ends lost 3 bases at V and 9 bases at J; junction bases unmatched: 13. This CDR3 region has 16 residues.

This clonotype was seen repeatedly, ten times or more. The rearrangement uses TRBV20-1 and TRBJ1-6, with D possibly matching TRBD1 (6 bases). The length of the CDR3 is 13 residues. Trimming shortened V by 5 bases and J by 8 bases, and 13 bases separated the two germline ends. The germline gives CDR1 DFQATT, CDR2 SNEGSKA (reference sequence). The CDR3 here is CSASGQLDSPLHF. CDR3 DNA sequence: TGCAGTGCTTCTGGACAGCTTGATTCACCCCTCCACTTT.

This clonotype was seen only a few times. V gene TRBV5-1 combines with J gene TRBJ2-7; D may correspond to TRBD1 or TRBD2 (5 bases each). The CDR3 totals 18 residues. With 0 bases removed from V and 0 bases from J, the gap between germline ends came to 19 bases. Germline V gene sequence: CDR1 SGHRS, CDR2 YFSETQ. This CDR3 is CASSLVGGRDPNSYEQYF. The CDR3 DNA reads TGCGCCAGCAGCTTGGTCGGAGGCAGGGATCCTAACTCCTACGAGCAGTACTTC.

This CDR3 reads CASSLGASDMETQYF. The CDR3 nucleotides are TGTGCCAGCAGCTTAGGAGCTAGCGATATGGAGACCCAGTACTTC. This chain connects TRBV7-2 to TRBJ2-5, with D possibly TRBD2 on 6 matching bases. Germline CDR1 is SGHTA and CDR2 is FQGNSA. The CDR3 contains 15 residues. Trimming removed 1 base from V and 5 bases from J, with 14 bases in between.

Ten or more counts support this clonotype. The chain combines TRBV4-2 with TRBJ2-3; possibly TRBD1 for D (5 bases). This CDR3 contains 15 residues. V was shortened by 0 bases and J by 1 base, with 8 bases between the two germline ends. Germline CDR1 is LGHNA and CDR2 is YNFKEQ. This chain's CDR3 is CASSQDRVGTDTQYF. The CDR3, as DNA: TGTGCCAGCAGCCAAGACAGGGTGGGCACAGATACGCAGTATTTT.

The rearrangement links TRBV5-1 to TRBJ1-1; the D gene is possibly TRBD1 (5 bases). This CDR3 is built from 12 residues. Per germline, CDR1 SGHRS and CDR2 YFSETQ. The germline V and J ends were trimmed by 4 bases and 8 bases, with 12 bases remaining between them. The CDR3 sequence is CASSLTTAEAFF. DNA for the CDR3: TGCGCCAGCAGCCTCACGACAGCGGAAGCTTTCTTT.

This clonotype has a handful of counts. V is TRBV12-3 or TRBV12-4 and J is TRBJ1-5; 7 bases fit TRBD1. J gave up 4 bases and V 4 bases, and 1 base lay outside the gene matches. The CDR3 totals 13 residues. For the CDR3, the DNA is TGTGCCAGCAGTTCCAGGGGGAATCAGCCCCAGCATTTT. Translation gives CASSSRGNQPQHF.

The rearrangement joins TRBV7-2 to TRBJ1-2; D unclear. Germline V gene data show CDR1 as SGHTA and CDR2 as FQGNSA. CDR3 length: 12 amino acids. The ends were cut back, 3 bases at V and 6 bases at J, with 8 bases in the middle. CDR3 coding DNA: TGTGCCAGCAGCTTCGGGGAAAATGGCTACACCTTC. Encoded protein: CASSFGENGYTF.